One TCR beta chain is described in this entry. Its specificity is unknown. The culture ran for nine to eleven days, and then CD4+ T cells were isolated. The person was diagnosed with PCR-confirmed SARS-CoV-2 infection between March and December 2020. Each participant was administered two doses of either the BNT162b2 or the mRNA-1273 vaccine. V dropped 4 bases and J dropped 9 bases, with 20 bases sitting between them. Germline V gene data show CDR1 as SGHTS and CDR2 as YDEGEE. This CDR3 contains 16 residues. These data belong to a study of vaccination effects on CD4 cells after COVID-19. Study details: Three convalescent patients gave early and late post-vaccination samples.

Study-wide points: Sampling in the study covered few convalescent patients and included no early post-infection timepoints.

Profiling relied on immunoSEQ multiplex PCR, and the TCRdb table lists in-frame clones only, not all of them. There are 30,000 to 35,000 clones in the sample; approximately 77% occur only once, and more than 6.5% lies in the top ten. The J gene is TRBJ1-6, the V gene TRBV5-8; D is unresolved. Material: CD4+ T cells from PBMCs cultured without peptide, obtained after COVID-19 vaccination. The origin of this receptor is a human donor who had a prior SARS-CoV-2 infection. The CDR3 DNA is TGTGCCAGCAGCACCACACCAGTGGAGGGTGGTTCACCCCTCCACTTT. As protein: CASSTTPVEGGSPLHF. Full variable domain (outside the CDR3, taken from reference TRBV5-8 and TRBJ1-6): EAGVTQSPTHLIKTRGQQATLRCSPISGHTSVYWYQQALGLGLQFLLWYDEGEERNRGNFPPRFSGRQFPNYSSELNVNALELEDSALYLCASSTTPVEGGSPLHFGNGTRLTVT.